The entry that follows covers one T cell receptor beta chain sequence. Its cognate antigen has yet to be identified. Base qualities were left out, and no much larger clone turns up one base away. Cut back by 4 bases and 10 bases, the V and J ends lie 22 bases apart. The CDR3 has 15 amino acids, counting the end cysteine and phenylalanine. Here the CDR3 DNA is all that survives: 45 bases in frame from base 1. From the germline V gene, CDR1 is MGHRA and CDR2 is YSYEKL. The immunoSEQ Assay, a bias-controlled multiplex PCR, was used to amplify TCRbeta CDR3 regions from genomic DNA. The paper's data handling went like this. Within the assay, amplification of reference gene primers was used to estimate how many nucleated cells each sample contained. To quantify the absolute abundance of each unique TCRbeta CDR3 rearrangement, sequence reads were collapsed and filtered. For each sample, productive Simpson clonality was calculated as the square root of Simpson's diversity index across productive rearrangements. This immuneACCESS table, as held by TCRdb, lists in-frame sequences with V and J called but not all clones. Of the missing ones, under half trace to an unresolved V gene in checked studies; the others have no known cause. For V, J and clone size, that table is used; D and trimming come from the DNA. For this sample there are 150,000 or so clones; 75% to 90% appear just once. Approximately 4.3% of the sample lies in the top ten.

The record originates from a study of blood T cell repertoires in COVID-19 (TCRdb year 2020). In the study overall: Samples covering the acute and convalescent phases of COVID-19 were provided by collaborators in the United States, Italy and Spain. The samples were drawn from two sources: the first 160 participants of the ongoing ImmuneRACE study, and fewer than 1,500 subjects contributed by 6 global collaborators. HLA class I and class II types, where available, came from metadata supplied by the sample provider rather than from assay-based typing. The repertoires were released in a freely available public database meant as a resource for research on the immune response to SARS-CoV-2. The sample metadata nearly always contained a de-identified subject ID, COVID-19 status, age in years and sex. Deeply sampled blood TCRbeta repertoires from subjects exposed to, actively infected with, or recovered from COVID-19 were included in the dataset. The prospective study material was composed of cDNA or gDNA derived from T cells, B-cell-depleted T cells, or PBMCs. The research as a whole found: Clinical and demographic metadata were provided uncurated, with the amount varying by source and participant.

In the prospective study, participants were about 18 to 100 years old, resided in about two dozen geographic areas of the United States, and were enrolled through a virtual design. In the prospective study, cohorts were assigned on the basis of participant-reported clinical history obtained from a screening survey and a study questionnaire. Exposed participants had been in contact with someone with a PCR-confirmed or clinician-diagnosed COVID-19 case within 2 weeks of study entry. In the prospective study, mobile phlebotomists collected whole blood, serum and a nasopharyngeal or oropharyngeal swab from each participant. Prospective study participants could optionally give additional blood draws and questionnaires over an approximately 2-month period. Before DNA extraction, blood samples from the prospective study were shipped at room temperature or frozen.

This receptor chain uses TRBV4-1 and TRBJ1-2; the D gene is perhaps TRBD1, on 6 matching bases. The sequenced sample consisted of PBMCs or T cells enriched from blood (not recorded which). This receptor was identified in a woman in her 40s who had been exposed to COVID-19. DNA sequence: TGCGCCAGCAGCCCGTTGATGGGGGGGGCCAGGGACTACACCTTC. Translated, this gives CASSPLMGGARDYTF.